This T cell receptor (beta chain) was profiled in a study of quantifying T cell responses using KT2 cells. The wider study: Reverse transcription used primers in the TCR alpha and beta constant regions. The T4 ligation step was estimated to exceed 8.5% efficiency under optimum conditions.

Germline-derived CDR1 and CDR2 are MNHEY and SMNVEV (reference sequence). The J segment lost 2 bases and the V segment lost 11 bases, leaving 18 bases of the junction unmatched. This CDR3 contains 18 residues. Each cDNA got a UMI-containing oligo ligated at its 3' end. An equimolar mix of RC1.1 and RC1.2 primed the beta chain across TRBC1 and TRBC2. Each CDR3 protein gets one entry after TCRdb re-called the UMI-ligation and nested PCR reads with MiXCR. Of approximately 41,000 distinct CDR3 sequences detected, 15% to 20% appear once; the ten largest clones hold over 40%. The chain combines TRBV27 with TRBJ2-5; 12 nucleotides match TRBD2. The sequenced sample consisted of PBMCs spiked with cells of the T cell clone KT2. The TCR comes from a human donor. The CDR3 bases are TGTGCCGATACTAAAGAAAGACCGACTAGCGGGAGTCAAGAGACCCAGTACTTC. Translation gives CADTKERPTSGSQETQYF.